This T cell receptor beta chain was identified during a study of T cell repertoires in cytomegalovirus infection. Findings and caveats of the study: The cumulative frequency of public TCR beta families identified carriers of CMV plus the relevant HLA.

Germline V lookup: CDR1 SGDLS, CDR2 YYNGEE. CDR3 length: 13 amino acids. The V end lost 4 bases, the J end lost 2 bases, and 8 bases lay between the germline ends. TCRdb itself ran the reads through MiXCR, one entry per CDR3 protein. Counted here are some 54,000 distinct CDR3 sequences, about 19% occurring once; the ten biggest clones make up around 77%. Turning to this clonotype: Its specificity is not known.

This sequence was found in a human donor in good health (CMV status not recorded). Some clones in this sample may be carry-over from other donors' samples. This specimen was CD8+ T cells from cultured PBMCs, taken from culture after CMV antigen stimulation. V usage is TRBV9 and J usage is TRBJ2-3; D gene unclear. This chain's CDR3 is CASSPYLTDTQYF. CDR3 nucleotide sequence: TGTGCCAGCAGCCCGTATCTCACAGATACGCAGTATTTT.